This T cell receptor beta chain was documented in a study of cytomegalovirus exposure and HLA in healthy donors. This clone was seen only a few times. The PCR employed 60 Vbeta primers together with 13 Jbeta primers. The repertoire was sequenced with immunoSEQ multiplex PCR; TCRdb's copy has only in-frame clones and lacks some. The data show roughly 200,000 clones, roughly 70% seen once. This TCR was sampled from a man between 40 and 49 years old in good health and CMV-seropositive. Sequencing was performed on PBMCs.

CDR3 DNA: TGTGCCAGCAGTGCCGAACTCGGGGGTATGCCCACAGATACGCAGTATTTT. It specifies CASSAELGGMPTDTQYF. The chain links TRBV9 to TRBJ2-3; D possibly corresponds to TRBD2 (6 bases). Per the germline V gene, CDR1 is SGDLS and CDR2 is YYNGEE. CDR3 length: 17 residues. The ends were cut back, 5 bases at V and 2 bases at J, with 21 bases in the middle.